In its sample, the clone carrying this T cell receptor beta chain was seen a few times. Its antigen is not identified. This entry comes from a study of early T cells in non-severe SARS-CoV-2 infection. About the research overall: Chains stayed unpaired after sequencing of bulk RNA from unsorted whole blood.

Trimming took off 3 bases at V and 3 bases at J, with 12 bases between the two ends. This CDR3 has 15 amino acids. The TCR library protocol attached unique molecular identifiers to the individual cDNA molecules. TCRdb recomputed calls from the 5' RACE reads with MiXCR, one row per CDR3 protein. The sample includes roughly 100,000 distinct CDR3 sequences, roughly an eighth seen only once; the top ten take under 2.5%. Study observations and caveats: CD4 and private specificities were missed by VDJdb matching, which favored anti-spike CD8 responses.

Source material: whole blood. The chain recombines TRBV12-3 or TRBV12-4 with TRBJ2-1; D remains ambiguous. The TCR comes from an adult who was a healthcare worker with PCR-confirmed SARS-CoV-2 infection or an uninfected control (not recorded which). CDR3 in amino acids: CASSFVKTDYNEQFF. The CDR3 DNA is TGTGCCAGCAGTTTCGTCAAGACTGACTACAATGAGCAGTTCTTC.